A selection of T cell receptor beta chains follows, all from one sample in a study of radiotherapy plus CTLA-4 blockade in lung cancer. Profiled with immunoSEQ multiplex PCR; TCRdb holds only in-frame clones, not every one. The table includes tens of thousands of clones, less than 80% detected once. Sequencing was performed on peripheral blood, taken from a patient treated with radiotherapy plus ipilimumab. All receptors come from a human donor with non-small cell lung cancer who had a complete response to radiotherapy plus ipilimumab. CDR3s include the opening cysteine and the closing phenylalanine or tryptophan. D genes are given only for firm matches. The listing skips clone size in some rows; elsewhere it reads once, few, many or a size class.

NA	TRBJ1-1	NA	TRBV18	CASSPGTAEAFF	TGTGCCAGCTCACCCGGGACGGCAGAAGCTTTCTTT
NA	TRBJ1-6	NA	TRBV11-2	CASSSGRANSPLHF	TGTGCCAGCAGCTCCGGACGGGCTAATTCACCCCTCCACTTT
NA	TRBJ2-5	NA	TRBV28	CASSPSGSKETQYF	TGTGCCAGCAGTCCTTCAGGGTCCAAAGAGACCCAGTACTTC
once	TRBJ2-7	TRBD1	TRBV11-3	CASSPAGTGGHYEQYF	TGTGCCAGCAGCCCCGCCGGGACAGGGGGCCACTACGAGCAGTACTTC
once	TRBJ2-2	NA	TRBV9	CASSTLSGQSGELFF	TGTGCCAGCAGCACCCTCTCGGGGCAAAGCGGGGAGCTGTTTTTT
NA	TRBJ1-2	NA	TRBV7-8	CASSFSQGGGGYGYTF	TGTGCCAGCAGCTTTTCACAGGGAGGTGGCGGCTATGGCTACACCTTC
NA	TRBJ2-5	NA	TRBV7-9	CASSEAAGGETQYF	TGTGCCAGCAGCGAGGCAGCGGGTGGGGAGACCCAGTACTTC
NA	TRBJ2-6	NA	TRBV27	CASSLAGGGRSGANVLTF	TGTGCCAGCAGTTTAGCAGGGGGAGGGAGGTCTGGGGCCAACGTCCTGACTTTC
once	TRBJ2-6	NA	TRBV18	CASSSMVYSGANVLTF	TGTGCCAGCTCCTCCATGGTCTACTCTGGGGCCAACGTCCTGACTTTC
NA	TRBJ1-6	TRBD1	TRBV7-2	CASSLGQKAYNSPLHF	TGTGCCAGCAGCTTGGGACAGAAGGCCTATAATTCACCCCTCCACTTT